The sequence of this TCR beta chain was determined in a study of T-cell reconstitution after alpha-beta-depleted transplantation in children. Trimming took 4 bases from V and 5 from J, leaving 16 bases between them. Germline V lookup: CDR1 SGHRS, CDR2 YFSETQ. CDR3 length: 14 amino acids. This clonotype was recorded many times. Molecular barcoding with unique molecular identifiers was used for the TCRbeta library. MiXCR, applied by TCRdb to the PCR reads, yields one record per CDR3 protein. The table has about 410,000 distinct CDR3 sequences, 20% seen once. The TCR comes from a human donor who donated a stem cell graft to a child with acute myeloid leukemia. Sequenced here: PBMCs from the stem cell graft donor, sampled from the stem cell graft. This chain connects TRBV5-1 to TRBJ2-7, with a tentative D call TRBD1 (5 bases). The CDR3 nucleotides read TGCGCCAGCAGCCCGGACAAAACCTACGACGAGCAGTACTTC. It encodes CASSPDKTYDEQYF.